This T cell receptor (beta chain) was recorded in a study of blood T cell repertoires in COVID-19. Losses at the gene ends were 4 bases for V and 5 bases for J; bases not matched to a gene: 7. Germline CDR1 and CDR2: SGDLS and YYNGEE. CDR3 length: 14 residues. Produced via immunoSEQ multiplex PCR; TCRdb's table is partial and in-frame only. The data show roughly 250,000 clones, 75% to 90% seen once. V and J are TRBV9 and TRBJ2-7, with 9 positions matching TRBD1. Sequencing was carried out using PBMCs or T cells enriched from blood (not recorded which). The source of this sequence is a middle-aged man who had been exposed to COVID-19. The CDR3: CASSPRQGGHEQYF. CDR3 in DNA: TGTGCCAGCAGCCCGAGACAGGGGGGACACGAGCAGTACTTC.